This TCR beta chain was sequenced in a study of CD8 T cells in Susac syndrome. As for this clonotype: Its antigen is currently unknown.

Reverse transcription of roughly 0.5 to 1 ug RNA was performed with random hexamers. Amplification of TCR beta CDR3 used immunoSEQ multiplex PCR across 54 Vbeta and 13 Jbeta. TCRdb used MiXCR to reprocess the immunoSEQ multiplex PCR reads, holding one entry per CDR3 protein. The sample includes fewer than 90,000 distinct CDR3 sequences, 90% to 95% seen only once; the top ten take about 0.99%. Overall study results and limits: Susac-specific public clones were found in both the total CD8+ and the CD8+ TEMRA repertoires, with around 16 in the former and several in the latter.

Sequencing targeted TCR beta in T cells from blood (CD8+ and CD4+). The CDR3 length is 14 residues. V lost 5 bases, J lost 8 bases, and 8 bases stayed unmatched. Germline loops: CDR1 MNHEY, CDR2 SVGAGI. This receptor was obtained from a human donor with Susac syndrome. The sequencing sample was made of CD8+ T cells from PBMCs. The chain has TRBV6-5 and TRBJ2-1, with 8 bases matching TRBD2. CDR3 nucleotide sequence: TGTGCCAGCAGTATCAGCGGGAGTATCCATGAGCAGTTCTTC. This codes for CASSISGSIHEQFF.